Each of the 20 T cell receptor beta chains below was sequenced from the same sample in a study of blood T cells in healthy people across ages. The second PCR ran 7 to 11 cycles with a sample-barcoded 5' primer and J-beta primers. TCRdb itself ran the 5' RACE reads through MiXCR, one entry per CDR3 protein. The table includes some 890,000 distinct CDR3 sequences, almost 30% detected once. The same data also contributed to another study, on T cells of mothers and their children.

Sample: blood. These receptors all come from a woman in her thirties or forties in good health.

This clonotype was found a few times. In DNA, the CDR3 is TGTGCCAGCAGTTCCCAGGACAGGCGGGGCTACACCTTC. Translating it yields CASSSQDRRGYTF. The V gene is TRBV6-5, the J gene TRBJ1-2; 7 nucleotides match TRBD1. Trimming at V came to 4 bases and at J to 8 bases, leaving 7 bases not matched to a gene. The CDR3 runs 13 residues. Germline V gene data show CDR1 as MNHEY and CDR2 as SVGAGI.

CDR3 bases: TGTGCCAGCCAAGCGGCAGGGTCGTATGAAAAACTGTTTTTT. It translates to CASQAAGSYEKLFF. This chain connects TRBV14 to TRBJ1-4; TRBD1 is a possible D gene (5 bases). There are 14 residues in the CDR3. V shed 8 bases and J shed 6 bases, with 16 bases lying between them. Germline CDR1 reads SGHDN; CDR2 reads FVKESK.

This clonotype appeared a few times. V is TRBV18 and J is TRBJ1-1; D not resolved. Per the germline V gene, CDR1 is KGHSH and CDR2 is LQKENI. The V gene lost 6 bases and the J gene lost 0 bases, with 14 bases spanning the gap. This CDR3 spans 15 amino acids. The CDR3 DNA is TGTGCCAGCTCTCCCGCCCCCATGGTGAACACTGAAGCTTTCTTT. Its translation is CASSPAPMVNTEAFF.

The chain has TRBV7-2 and TRBJ1-6, with a possible D match to TRBD1 (5 bases). Germline V CDR1 and CDR2: SGHTA, FQGNSA. The CDR3 runs 19 residues. Trimming stripped 2 bases from V and 8 bases from J, with 25 bases between. Written as DNA, the CDR3 is TGTGCCAGCAGCTTATCAACCCCGAAACTCAGGGTGTTGGATTCACCCCTCCACTTT. This sequence encodes CASSLSTPKLRVLDSPLHF.

J is TRBJ2-1 and V is TRBV3-1; D assignment may be TRBD1 or TRBD2 (6 bases each). Germline V lookup: CDR1 LGHDT, CDR2 YNNKEL (reference sequence). CDR3 length equals 13 residues. Trimming stripped 1 base from V and 9 bases from J, with 10 bases between. The CDR3 protein is CASSQGGASEQFF. DNA for the CDR3: TGTGCCAGCAGCCAAGGGGGGGCTAGTGAGCAGTTCTTC.

In the case of this clonotype: This could be a read error, since a much larger clone is one nucleotide away. The chain combines TRBV12-3 or TRBV12-4 with TRBJ1-2, with 9 bases fitting TRBD1. This CDR3 contains 15 residues. The CDR3, as DNA: TGTGTCAGCAGTCTACGGGACAGGGAATACTATGGCTACACCTTC. It encodes CVSSLRDREYYGYTF.

This clonotype was seen ten or more times. The rearrangement links TRBV20-1 to TRBJ1-2; the D is unclear. CDR3 size: 13 residues. Trimming took off 5 bases at V and 4 bases at J, with 14 bases between the two ends. The germline CDR1 and CDR2 sequences are DFQATT and SNEGSKA (reference sequence). In DNA, the CDR3 is TGCAGTGCTGCGCGGACGGAATCCTATGGCTACACCTTC. Residues: CSAARTESYGYTF.

This clonotype was seen repeatedly, ten times or more. The chain uses TRBV7-2 and TRBJ2-5; D possibly corresponds to TRBD1 (6 bases). V was clipped by 6 bases and J by 2 bases, with 13 bases between them. The CDR3 runs 14 residues. Germline CDR1 reads SGHTA; CDR2 reads FQGNSA. The CDR3 coding sequence is TGTGCCAGCAGTGGATGGGACAAGCAAGAGACCCAGTACTTC. Its protein is CASSGWDKQETQYF.

The chain is built from TRBV28 and TRBJ1-5; no definite D call. Per the germline V gene, CDR1 is MDHEN and CDR2 is SYDVKM. There are 14 residues in the CDR3. V gave up 5 bases and J gave up 0 bases, with 8 bases separating them. Written as DNA, the CDR3 is TGTGCCAGCAGTCCTCCACGTAGCAATCAGCCCCAGCATTTT. Its translation: CASSPPRSNQPQHF.

Of note for this clonotype: A single base separates this from a much larger clone, so it may be a read error. V is TRBV4-2 and J is TRBJ2-5; no firm D call. Gene TRBJ2-7 matches the end of the DNA better, so the J call may be wrong. Per the germline V gene, CDR1 is LGHNA and CDR2 is YNFKEQ. The CDR3 is 14 amino acids. The CDR3 bases are TGTACCAGCAGCCAAGATATGAGGTTTTACGAGCAGTACTTC. It codes for CTSSQDMRFYEQYF.

There are many counts of this clonotype. The chain carries TRBV5-1 and TRBJ2-7, with 8 bases identical to TRBD1. The length of the CDR3 is 15 residues. Unmatched junction bases numbered 12, after V lost 4 bases and J lost 6 bases. Germline CDR1 reads SGHRS; CDR2 reads YFSETQ. The chain's CDR3 is CASSKGQVGAGEQYF. Written as DNA, the CDR3 is TGCGCCAGCAGCAAGGGACAGGTGGGGGCTGGCGAGCAGTACTTC.

This clonotype was detected a few times. The chain joins TRBV12-3 or TRBV12-4 to TRBJ1-1, with unresolved D. The ends were cut back, 2 bases at V and 0 bases at J, with 10 bases in the middle. There are 15 residues in the CDR3. This CDR3 is CASSLIGRMNTEAFF. CDR3 coding DNA: TGTGCCAGCAGTTTAATAGGACGCATGAACACTGAAGCTTTCTTT.

The sample holds a few counts of this clonotype. The rearrangement joins TRBV9 to TRBJ1-1; 7 nucleotides agree with TRBD1. The CDR3 spans 16 residues. Losses at the gene ends were 3 bases for V and 0 bases for J; bases not matched to a gene: 8. CDR1 is SGDLS, CDR2 YYNGEE, per germline. The DNA for the CDR3 is TGTGCCAGCAGCGCCTGGACAGGTGAAATGAACACTGAAGCTTTCTTT. It encodes CASSAWTGEMNTEAFF.

In its sample, this clonotype was seen a few times. A much larger clone is a single base away; this may be a read error. The V gene is TRBV2, the J gene TRBJ2-1; possibly TRBD1 or TRBD2 for D (5 bases each). Germline V gene sequence: CDR1 SNHLY, CDR2 FYNNEI. V was pared by 6 bases and J by 0 bases, with 9 bases between. The CDR3 contains 14 residues. The CDR3 coding sequence is TGTGCCAGCAGAGTGGGACGCTCCTACAATGAGCAGTTCTTC. Amino acids: CASRVGRSYNEQFF. The full variable domain, rest sourced from reference TRBV2 and TRBJ2-1, is EPEVTQTPSHQVTQMGQEVILRCVPISNHLYFYWYRQILGQKVEFLVSFYNNEISEKSEIFDDQFSVERPDGSNFTLKIRSTKLEDSAMYFCASRVGRSYNEQFFGPGTRLTVL.

The CDR3 reads CASSSGLAGSADTQYF. Here the CDR3 DNA reads TGCGCCAGCAGCTCCGGACTAGCGGGGAGCGCAGATACGCAGTATTTT. V is TRBV5-1 and J is TRBJ2-3; TRBD2 aligns across 12 bases. The V segment lost 3 bases and the J segment 4 bases; nucleotides outside the gene matches: 6. This CDR3 has 16 amino acids. Germline loops: CDR1 SGHRS, CDR2 YFSETQ.

This clonotype was observed many times. V and J are TRBV18 and TRBJ2-7, with no clear D. With 6 bases removed from V and 4 bases from J, the gap between germline ends came to 16 bases. CDR1 and CDR2 from the germline V gene are KGHSH and LQKENI. The CDR3 has 14 residues. CDR3 bases: TGTGCCAGCTCTCCGACGGCCGAAGGATACGAGCAGTACTTC. It translates to CASSPTAEGYEQYF.

V gene TRBV14 combines with J gene TRBJ1-2, with D hard to call. Trimming stripped 4 bases from V and 3 bases from J, with 12 bases between. CDR3 length: 14 amino acids. CDR1 SGHDN and CDR2 FVKESK come from the germline V gene. In DNA, the CDR3 is TGTGCCAGCAGCCCAACGTCGAGGGACTATGGCTACACCTTC. Translated, it gives CASSPTSRDYGYTF.

In its sample, this clonotype was seen many times. The chain employs TRBV29-1 and TRBJ2-1, with D possibly being TRBD1 (6 bases). This CDR3 has 13 residues. The germline V gene has CDR1 SQVTM and CDR2 ANQGSEA. V gave up 4 bases and J gave up 6 bases, with 13 bases separating them. The CDR3 nucleotides are TGCAGCGTTGTTAGGTTAGGGGGCAATGAGCAGTTCTTC. This gives the protein CSVVRLGGNEQFF.

This clonotype was counted between two and nine times. A clone one base away is much larger, so this may be a read error. The genes are TRBV20-1 and TRBJ2-2; 7 bases fit TRBD2. Germline V gives CDR1 DFQATT, CDR2 SNEGSKA (reference sequence). This CDR3 region has 15 residues. This CDR3 reads CSARDGEGDTGERFF. CDR3 nucleotide sequence: TGCAGTGCTAGAGATGGGGAGGGAGACACCGGGGAGCGGTTTTTT.

As to this clonotype: A much more abundant neighbour one base away suggests this may be a read error. The CDR3 loop reads CATSAPGSGANVRTF. In nucleotides, the CDR3 is TGTGCCACCAGTGCCCCGGGATCTGGGGCCAACGTCCGGACTTTC. The rearrangement uses TRBV24-1 and TRBJ2-6; D is perhaps TRBD1 or TRBD2 (5 bases each). Germline CDR1 and CDR2: KGHDR and SFDVKD. This CDR3 is 15 amino acids long.